These 5 T cell receptor beta chains share one sample of origin, sequenced in a study of CD8 T cells in Susac syndrome. Random hexamers served to reverse transcribe roughly 0.45 to 1 ug RNA. MiXCR, applied by TCRdb to the immunoSEQ multiplex PCR reads, yields one record per CDR3 protein. The table includes approximately 150,000 distinct CDR3 sequences, approximately 94% detected once. The sequenced sample consisted of CD4+ T cells from PBMCs. The origin of the receptors is a human donor with multiple sclerosis.

The chain recombines TRBV29-1 with TRBJ2-1; 10 positions match TRBD1. Trimming took 4 bases from V and 8 from J; bases not matched to a gene: 8. CDR1 and CDR2 (germline): SQVTM, ANQGSEA. CDR3 length: 14 amino acids. CDR3 DNA: TGCAGCGTTGTTGGCGGACAGGGGGTTGATGAGCAGTTCTTC. Residues: CSVVGGQGVDEQFF.

This rearrangement joins TRBV7-2 to TRBJ2-5; 7 positions match TRBD2. V lost 3 bases, J lost 1 base, and 5 bases stayed unmatched. The CDR3 totals 15 residues. Germline CDR1 is SGHTA and CDR2 is FQGNSA. The DNA for the CDR3 is TGTGCCAGCAGCTTTAATCCTAGCGGCCAAGAGACCCAGTACTTC. Its translation: CASSFNPSGQETQYF. Full variable domain (missing parts from reference TRBV7-2 and TRBJ2-5): GAGVSQSPSNKVTEKGKDVELRCDPISGHTALYWYRQSLGQGLEFLIYFQGNSAPDKSGLPSDRFSAERTGGSVSTLTIQRTQQEDSAVYLCASSFNPSGQETQYFGPGTRLLVL.

This CDR3 reads CAWSVNVRDEQFF. CDR3 nucleotide sequence: TGTGCCTGGAGTGTAAATGTAAGGGATGAGCAGTTCTTC. The genes are TRBV30 and TRBJ2-1; no firm D call. Per the germline V gene, CDR1 is GTSNPN and CDR2 is SVGIG (reference sequence). The V end was cut by 0 bases, the J end by 8 bases, with 11 bases between. The CDR3 runs to 13 residues.

The V call is TRBV6-6, the J call TRBJ2-2; D gene unclear. CDR1 and CDR2 (germline): MNHNY, SVGAGI (reference sequence). The V end lost 6 bases, the J end lost 6 bases, and 8 bases lay between the germline ends. The CDR3 spans 12 residues. Written as DNA, the CDR3 is TGTGCCAGCAGCCCTCAGTCCGGGGAGCTGTTTTTT. Protein sequence: CASSPQSGELFF.

This clonotype was observed once. This chain links TRBV18 with TRBJ1-5; 10 bases fit TRBD1. The trim removed 5 bases at V and 5 bases at J, leaving 6 bases unmatched. Germline V gene data show CDR1 as KGHSH and CDR2 as LQKENI. The CDR3 has 15 residues. Here the CDR3 reads CASSSETGGDQPQHF. For the CDR3, the DNA is TGTGCCAGCTCATCCGAGACAGGGGGCGATCAGCCCCAGCATTTT.